One sample yielded the 15 T cell receptor beta chains listed below, sequenced in a study of cytomegalovirus exposure and HLA in healthy donors. Both 60 Vbeta primers and 13 Jbeta primers went into the PCR. Using immunoSEQ multiplex PCR, the repertoire was profiled, and TCRdb retains in-frame clones only, with some absent. This table holds more than 200,000 clones, roughly 80% found once. Sequencing was carried out using PBMCs. These receptors were collected from a girl between 10 and 17 years old in good health and CMV-seronegative.

The rearrangement joins TRBV4-3 to TRBJ2-4; 11 bases map to TRBD2. The CDR3 sequence is 22 residues long. Germline CDR1 is LGHNA and CDR2 is YSLEER. After removal of 1 base from V and 0 bases from J, the junction contained 17 bases not matched to a gene. CDR3 nucleotide sequence: TGCGCCAGCAGCCAAGTTAGGGTGGCTAGCGGGGGGCCGCACCTAGCCAAAAACATTCAGTACTTC. Its protein product is CASSQVRVASGGPHLAKNIQYF.

Only a few counts were recorded for this clone. The rearrangement links TRBV6-5 to TRBJ1-1; the D is unclear. Germline V CDR1 and CDR2: MNHEY, SVGAGI. This CDR3 spans 11 amino acids. Trimming removed 2 bases from V and 11 bases from J, with 9 bases in between. The CDR3 loop is CASSYGSRAFF. The CDR3 DNA is TGTGCCAGCAGTTACGGGAGTAGGGCTTTCTTT.

Details on this clone: Other nucleotide sequences in the sample specify the same CDR3. This rearrangement joins TRBV7-8 to TRBJ2-1; possible D gene TRBD2, 6 bases. Germline CDR1 SGHVS, CDR2 FQNEAQ. The CDR3 has 15 residues. Trimming cost V 10 bases and J 0 bases, with 16 bases left between them. The CDR3 region is CATGGTASSYNEQFF. CDR3 DNA sequence: TGTGCCACCGGCGGGACGGCATCCTCCTACAATGAGCAGTTCTTC. Full variable domain (remainder filled in from reference TRBV7-8 and TRBJ2-1): GAGVSQSPRYKVAKRGQDVALRCDPISGHVSLFWYQQALGQGPEFLTYFQNEAQLDKSGLPSDRFFAERPEGSVSTLKIQRTQQEDSAVYLCATGGTASSYNEQFFGPGTRLTVL.

This clone has just a few counts. The chain has TRBV6-6 and TRBJ1-1; D gene uncertain. Trimming removed 6 bases at V and 2 bases at J, with 7 bases between. CDR1 MNHNY and CDR2 SVGAGI come from the germline V gene (reference sequence). CDR3 size: 12 residues. The CDR3 bases are TGTGCCAGCAGCCGGGGAAACACTGAAGCTTTCTTT. Its translation: CASSRGNTEAFF.

The chain uses TRBV30 and TRBJ1-1; D unclear. Germline V gives CDR1 GTSNPN, CDR2 SVGIG (reference sequence). This CDR3 is built from 12 residues. Trimming pared 5 bases from V and 1 base from J, leaving 8 bases between. The CDR3 reads CAWDISNTEAFF. The DNA for the CDR3 is TGTGCCTGGGACATTTCGAACACTGAAGCTTTCTTT.

The chain has TRBV19 and TRBJ2-1, with a weak D call TRBD2 (5 bases). Trimming cost V 3 bases and J 13 bases, with 13 bases left between them. The CDR3 is made up of 12 amino acids. Germline V gives CDR1 LNHDA, CDR2 SQIVND (reference sequence). The DNA of the CDR3 is TGTGCCAGTAGTATGCCAGGAGGTCTCCAGTTCTTC. It specifies CASSMPGGLQFF. Based on the CDR3 plus reference TRBV19 and TRBJ2-1, the full variable domain is DGGITQSPKYLFRKEGQNVTLSCEQNLNHDAMYWYRQDPGQGLRLIYYSQIVNDFQKGDIAEGYSVSREKKESFPLTVTSAQKNPTAFYLCASSMPGGLQFFGPGTRLTVL.

This chain links TRBV7-6 with TRBJ2-2, with TRBD1 identical over 8 bases. V lost 6 bases, J lost 1 base, and 7 bases stayed unmatched. The CDR3 extends over 16 amino acids. From germline, CDR1 is SGHVS and CDR2 FNYEAQ. In DNA form, the CDR3 reads TGTGCCAGCAGTTCCTACGGGACAGGGAACACCGGGGAGCTGTTTTTT. Translating it yields CASSSYGTGNTGELFF. Full variable domain (outside the CDR3, taken from reference TRBV7-6 and TRBJ2-2): GAGVSQSPRYKVTKRGQDVALRCDPISGHVSLYWYRQALGQGPEFLTYFNYEAQQDKSGLPNDRFSAERPEGSISTLTIQRTEQRDSAMYRCASSSYGTGNTGELFFGEGSRLTVL.

The J gene is TRBJ2-7, the V gene TRBV5-1; D possibly corresponds to TRBD2 (6 bases). With 4 bases removed from V and 5 bases from J, the gap between germline ends came to 16 bases. The germline gives CDR1 SGHRS, CDR2 YFSETQ. The CDR3 is 14 residues long. The CDR3 spells CASSATSWGDEQYF. In DNA form, the CDR3 reads TGCGCCAGCAGCGCCACTAGCTGGGGTGACGAGCAGTACTTC.

In its sample, this clone was seen a few times. The chain has TRBV5-1 and TRBJ2-1; D might be TRBD2 (6 bases). Germline CDR1 reads SGHRS; CDR2 reads YFSETQ. V dropped 3 bases and J dropped 6 bases, with 13 bases sitting between them. The CDR3 has 14 amino acids. As DNA, the CDR3 is TGCGCCAGCAGCTCGACACTAGCTGTCAATGAGCAGTTCTTC. The encoded protein is CASSSTLAVNEQFF.

As regards this clone: The sample carries other DNA sequences with the same CDR3. The chain has TRBV6-5 and TRBJ1-2, with 10 bases lining up with TRBD1. The junction had 5 bases not matched to a gene; V was cut back by 9 bases and J by 7 bases. Germline assignment: CDR1 MNHEY and CDR2 SVGAGI. The CDR3 covers 12 residues. The CDR3 DNA reads as TGTGCCAGTCGACAGGGGGCGGGTGGCTACACCTTC. Protein sequence: CASRQGAGGYTF.

The chain recombines TRBV7-9 with TRBJ2-3; D not resolved. In germline, CDR1 is SEHNR, CDR2 FQNEAQ (reference sequence). CDR3 length: 12 amino acids. The ends were cut back, 5 bases at V and 6 bases at J, with 9 bases in the middle. CDR3 bases: TGTGCCAGCAGCCTACAGCTGGATACGCAGTATTTT. Translation: CASSLQLDTQYF.

The chain is built from TRBV30 and TRBJ2-1, with D maybe TRBD2 (5 bases). The CDR3 is 13 residues long. Germline V gene lookup returns CDR1 GTSNPN and CDR2 SVGIG (reference sequence). The germline V and J ends were trimmed by 3 bases and 6 bases, with 12 bases remaining between them. This chain's CDR3 is CAWRRAGGNEQFF. The CDR3 DNA sequence: TGTGCCTGGAGGCGGGCGGGTGGCAATGAGCAGTTCTTC.

The table lists this clone with a few counts. V and J are TRBV30 and TRBJ1-5; perhaps TRBD1 as D (5 bases). The germline V gene encodes CDR1 GTSNPN and CDR2 SVGIG (reference sequence). The CDR3 consists of 13 residues. Trimming removed 2 bases at V and 3 bases at J, with 8 bases between. CDR3 region: CAWSLGVNQPQHF. CDR3 DNA sequence: TGTGCCTGGAGTTTAGGGGTCAATCAGCCCCAGCATTTT.

The chain uses TRBV9 and TRBJ1-1; D not resolved. Trimming took 4 bases from V and 8 from J, leaving 15 bases between them. CDR1 is SGDLS, CDR2 YYNGEE, per germline. This CDR3 contains 13 residues. CDR3 in amino acids: CASSPRGGVEAFF. CDR3 DNA sequence: TGTGCCAGCAGCCCCAGAGGAGGTGTAGAAGCTTTCTTT.

This clone came up once. V usage is TRBV15 and J usage is TRBJ2-1; D might be TRBD2 (6 bases). V was shortened by 0 bases and J by 6 bases, with 9 bases between the two germline ends. The length of the CDR3 is 14 residues. Germline CDR1 is LNHNV and CDR2 is YYDKDF (reference sequence). The CDR3 loop reads CATSRERRGNEQFF. CDR3 coding DNA: TGTGCCACCAGCAGAGAAAGGAGGGGCAATGAGCAGTTCTTC.